This T cell receptor beta chain was obtained from a study of OX40 agonist ivuxolimab in advanced cancers. Patients with autoimmune history or systemic immunosuppression were excluded. Whole-study findings and limits: CD4+ and CD8+ blood T cells expanded clonally by week 6 at 0.1 to 3.0 mg/kg.

Comments on this clone: Its specificity is unknown.

Assay: immunoSEQ multiplex PCR; the TCRdb copy retains only in-frame clones and omits some. Of about 45,000 clones in the sample, 86% are singletons; the top ten hold about 12%. The source of this sequence is an adult with an advanced solid tumor such as melanoma, head and neck, liver or kidney cancer. Sequences were derived from CD4+ or CD8+ T cells sorted from blood, sampled in a trial of the OX40 agonist ivuxolimab.

The CDR3 DNA reads TGTGCCAGCAGCCCGACGTCGCGACAGGGTTACACCGGGGAGCTGTTTTTT. Translation: CASSPTSRQGYTGELFF. The chain combines TRBV7-6 with TRBJ2-2; 7 nucleotides align to TRBD1. The CDR3 totals 17 residues. Trimming cost V 5 bases and J 3 bases; bases outside gene matches: 12. CDR1 and CDR2 (germline): SGHVS, FNYEAQ.